The present entry profiles one T cell receptor (beta chain) with its context. Trimming stripped 6 bases from V and 2 bases from J, with 14 bases between. Germline-derived CDR1 and CDR2 are MDHEN and SYDVKM. CDR3 length: 15 residues. Profiling relied on immunoSEQ multiplex PCR, and the TCRdb table lists in-frame clones only, not all of them. Of about 280,000 clones listed, around 90% are singletons. The sample originates from a study of blood T cell repertoires in COVID-19. Everyone who took part was 18 to 89 years old, and they came from about two dozen US areas. Cohorts were assigned according to the clinical history that participants reported.

Input material: PBMCs or T cells enriched from blood (not recorded which). The chain links TRBV28 to TRBJ1-5, with D tentatively TRBD1 (6 bases). The receptor was derived from a woman in her 30s with acute COVID-19. Here the CDR3 DNA reads TGTGCCAGCAGACTCCAGGGGCCCCGCAATCAGCCCCAGCATTTT. As protein: CASRLQGPRNQPQHF.